This T cell receptor (beta chain) was recorded in a study of spatial heterogeneity in lung cancer. Study details: Sequence detection consistently recorded a greater number of beta-chain than alpha-chain sequences.

Study-wide findings and caveats: Follow-up blood showed ubiquitous expanded tumor TCRs less than blood at resection did.

Time point denoted: blood at routine non-recurrence follow-up after resection. The study sequenced unsorted whole RNA from tumor, nontumor lung or frozen PBMC. This clonotype has a handful of counts. Its antigen is still unknown. Every cDNA TCR molecule received its own unique molecular identifier. In TCRdb, the 5' RACE reads were re-called with MiXCR into one record per CDR3 protein. This sample has 42,000 or so distinct CDR3 sequences, with more than 9% found just once. CDR3 length: 13 residues. Germline loops: CDR1 SGHNT, CDR2 YENEEA. V was shortened by 5 bases and J by 4 bases, with 9 bases between the two germline ends.

The input for sequencing was PBMCs, taken at follow-up. The J gene is TRBJ1-5, the V gene TRBV11-3, with D maybe TRBD1 (6 bases). This sequence was found in a female donor with early-stage non-small cell lung cancer. The CDR3 region has the DNA TGTGCCAGCAGCCAGGGGATGAATCAGCCCCAGCATTTT. This encodes CASSQGMNQPQHF.